Given below is one T cell receptor (beta chain) in context. Its recognized antigen is unknown. This record comes from a study of CXCR3-negative and CXCR3-positive naive CD8 T cells (dated by TCRdb to the late 2010s). For the study in its entirety: Some 130 million TRB reads were obtained in total, roughly 1.5 +/- 0.3 million reads per library. The diversity and physicochemical repertoire analyses included some 11 donors pooled from two independent experiments. Naive subsets from about 5 donors and memory cells from 3 donors were included in the TRBV-TRBJ cluster analysis.

Sequencing used a NextSeq 550. The Human TCR Profiling Kit (MiLaboratory) was used to make UMI-labeled 5' RACE TRB cDNA libraries. cDNA synthesis used the entire amount of extracted RNA, and PCR amplification then used the entire amount of cDNA produced. Libraries were prepared in parallel with an identical number of PCR cycles. The study's processing was this. With a minimum of two reads required per UMI, MIGEC and MiXCR pulled out about 50,000 +/- 10,000 unique UMI-labeled TRB cDNA molecules from each library. On average, each library contained approximately 40,000 +/- 10,000 functional in-frame TRB CDR3 nucleotide clonotypes without stop codons. After each sample was downsampled to 5000 UMI-labeled TRB molecules, VDJtools was used to calculate diversity metrics such as normalized Shannon-Wiener and Chao1. Clonotype-size-weighted physicochemical properties of the central five CDR3 residues (interaction energy, strength, volume and Kidera factor 4) were computed in VDJtools. Once TCRdb had reprocessed the reads, it stored one entry per CDR3 protein sequence and supplied no DNA. These V and J calls are TCRdb output, not the study's own analysis. The sample's clone listing holds some 120,000 distinct CDR3 sequences. The ten largest account for 0.5% to 0.75% of the sample.

For each CD8+ T cell subset, flow sorting was done in triplicate, and some 300,000 cells per subset went directly into RLT lysis buffer. To exclude memory contaminants, naive CD8+ T cells were stringently defined as CD45RO-CCR7+CD27+CD95-. Peripheral blood mononuclear cells were isolated from buffy coats using standard density gradient centrifugation. A FACSAria III was used to flow-sort naive CXCR3-negative and CXCR3-positive CD8+ T cells. Total RNA was extracted from sorted cells with an RNeasy Mini Kit. The paper's findings and limits, for the study overall: Compared with CXCR3-negative naive cells, CXCR3-positive naive cells had TRB CDR3s with higher hydrophobicity (lower Kidera factor 4), lower energy, and higher strength and volume indices. TRBV-TRBJ usage was similar between naive CXCR3-negative and CXCR3-positive cells from the same donor, while memory cells showed distinct patterns. Because surface CD5, which has been linked to self-reactivity in mice, was comparable between naive subsets, TCR interaction strength was also inferred from TRB CDR3 physicochemical properties. Repertoire diversity was comparably high in both naive subsets but much lower in memory CD8+ T cells. Because CXCR3 expression was partially decreased after cryopreservation, freshly isolated PBMCs were used for most assays.

Sequencing input: naive CXCR3+ CD8+ T cells from blood. The cell subset or site label on this specimen signifies: CD45RO-CCR7+CD27+CD95- naive CD8+ T cells expressing CXCR3 (TNR3+). This clonotype was obtained from a human donor in good health. Some clones in this sample may be carry-over from other donors' samples.

The CDR3 amino acid sequence is: CASSQRVNTGELFF. The chain links TRBV27 with TRBJ2-2; TCRdb picks TRBD2, but there is no DNA to check that call. Counted from cysteine to phenylalanine, this CDR3 has 14 amino acids. No DNA is given. The germline V gene (reference sequence) gives CDR1 as MNHEY and CDR2 as SMNVEV.